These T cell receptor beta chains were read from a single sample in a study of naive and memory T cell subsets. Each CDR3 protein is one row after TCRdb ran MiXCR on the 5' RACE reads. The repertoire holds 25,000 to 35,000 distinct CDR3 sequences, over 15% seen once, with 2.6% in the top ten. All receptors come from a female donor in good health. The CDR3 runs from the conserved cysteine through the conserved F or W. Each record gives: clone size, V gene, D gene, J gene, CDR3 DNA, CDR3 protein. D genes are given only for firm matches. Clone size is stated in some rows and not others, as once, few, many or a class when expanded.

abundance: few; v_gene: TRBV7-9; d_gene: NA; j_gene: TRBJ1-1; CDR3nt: TGTGCCAGCGGCGGCACGAACACTGAAGCTTTCTTT; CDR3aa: CASGGTNTEAFF
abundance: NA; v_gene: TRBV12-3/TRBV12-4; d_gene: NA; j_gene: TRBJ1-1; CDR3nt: TGTGCCAGCAGTTTGTATGGGCAGAGGAACACTGAAGCTTTCTTT; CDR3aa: CASSLYGQRNTEAFF
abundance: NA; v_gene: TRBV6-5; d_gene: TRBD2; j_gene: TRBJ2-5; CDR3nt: TGTGCCAGCAGCCGCCGGGACTACACCCTGGCGGAGACCCAGTACTTC; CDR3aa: CASSRRDYTLAETQYF
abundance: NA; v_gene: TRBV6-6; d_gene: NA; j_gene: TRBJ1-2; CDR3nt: TGTGCCAGCACCCTGGGAAACCCCCCGCCCCCCAACTATGGCTACACCTTC; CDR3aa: CASTLGNPPPPNYGYTF
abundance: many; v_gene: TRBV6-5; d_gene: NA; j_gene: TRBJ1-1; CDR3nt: TGTGCCAGCAGTTACATCCGCACAAGGAACACTGAAGCTTTCTTT; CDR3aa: CASSYIRTRNTEAFF
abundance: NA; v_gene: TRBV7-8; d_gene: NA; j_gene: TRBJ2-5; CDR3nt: TGTGCCAGCAGCCCGGCGGGTAGAGCGGAGACCCAGTACTTC; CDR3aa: CASSPAGRAETQYF
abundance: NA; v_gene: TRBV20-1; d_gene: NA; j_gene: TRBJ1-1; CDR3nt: TGCAGTGCTCGGCCCCAGGGGACTATGAACACTGAAGCTTTCTTT; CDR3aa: CSARPQGTMNTEAFF
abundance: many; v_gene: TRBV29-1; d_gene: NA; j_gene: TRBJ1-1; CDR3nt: TGCAGCGTCGACCAGGGAGTGACTGAAGCTTTCTTT; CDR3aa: CSVDQGVTEAFF
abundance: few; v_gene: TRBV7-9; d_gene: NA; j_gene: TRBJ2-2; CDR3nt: TGTGCCAGCAAATTATCCGGGGAGGACACCGGGGAGCTGTTTTTT; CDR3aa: CASKLSGEDTGELFF
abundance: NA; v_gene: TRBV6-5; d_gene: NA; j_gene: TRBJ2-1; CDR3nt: TGTGCCAGCAGTTACGGATCCGGGACAAGAAACAATGAGCAGTTCTTC; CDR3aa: CASSYGSGTRNNEQFF
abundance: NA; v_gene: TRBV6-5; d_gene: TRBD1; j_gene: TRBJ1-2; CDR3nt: TGTGCCAGCAGTTTCCTATCTCCCGGGACAGTAAATGGCTACACCTTC; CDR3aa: CASSFLSPGTVNGYTF
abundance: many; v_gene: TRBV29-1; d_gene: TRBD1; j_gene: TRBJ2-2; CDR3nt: TGCAGCGTGGACAGGGCCGGGGAGCTGTTTTTT; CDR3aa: CSVDRAGELFF
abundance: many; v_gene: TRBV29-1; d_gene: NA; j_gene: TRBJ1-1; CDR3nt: TGCAGCGGGGACGTGGGTGATTCAGCTTTCTTT; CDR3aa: CSGDVGDSAFF
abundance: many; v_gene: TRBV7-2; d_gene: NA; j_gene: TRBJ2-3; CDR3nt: TGTGCCAGCAGTCTAGGCGGGGCAGATACGCAGTATTTT; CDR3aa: CASSLGGADTQYF
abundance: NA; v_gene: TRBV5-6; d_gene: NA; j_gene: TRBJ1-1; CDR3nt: TGTGCCAGCAGCTTTATCGAGGTTGTCCCTGAAGCTTTCTTT; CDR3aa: CASSFIEVVPEAFF
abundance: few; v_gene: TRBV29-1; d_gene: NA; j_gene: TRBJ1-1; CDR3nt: TGCAGCGTTGAAAAGACTACCGGGGCTGAAGCTTTCTTT; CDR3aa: CSVEKTTGAEAFF
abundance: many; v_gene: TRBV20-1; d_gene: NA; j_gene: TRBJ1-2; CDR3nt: TGCAGTGCTAGAGGAACGGCAGAAAAGAATGGCTACACCTTC; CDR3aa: CSARGTAEKNGYTF
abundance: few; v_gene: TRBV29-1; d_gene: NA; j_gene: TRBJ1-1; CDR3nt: TGCAGCGTTGTCGGGTATGTCACTGAAGCTTTCTTT; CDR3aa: CSVVGYVTEAFF
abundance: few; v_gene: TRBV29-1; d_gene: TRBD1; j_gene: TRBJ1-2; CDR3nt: TGCAGCGGTTGGAGGACAGGAGTGGAAGGCGACACCTTC; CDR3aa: CSGWRTGVEGDTF
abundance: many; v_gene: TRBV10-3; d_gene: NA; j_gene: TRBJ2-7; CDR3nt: TGTGCCATCAAGGGTAGCTTCTCCTACGAGCAGTACTTC; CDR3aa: CAIKGSFSYEQYF
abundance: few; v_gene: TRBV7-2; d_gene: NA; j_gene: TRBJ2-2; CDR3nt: TGTGCCAGCAGCTGGAACACCGGGGAGCTGTTTTTT; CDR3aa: CASSWNTGELFF
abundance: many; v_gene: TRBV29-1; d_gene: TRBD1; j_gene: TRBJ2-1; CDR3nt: TGCAGCGTTCCCCGGGACAGGAGCACTAGTGAGCAGTTCTTC; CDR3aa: CSVPRDRSTSEQFF
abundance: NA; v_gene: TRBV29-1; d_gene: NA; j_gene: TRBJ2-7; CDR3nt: TGCAGCGTGCTGCCGACCCGGTCGGTCGGGAGCGAGCAGTACTTC; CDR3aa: CSVLPTRSVGSEQYF
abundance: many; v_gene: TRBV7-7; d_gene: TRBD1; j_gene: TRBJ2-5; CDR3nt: TGTGCCAGCAGCCACGCGGGACAGGTCAGGGCCCAGTACTTC; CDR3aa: CASSHAGQVRAQYF
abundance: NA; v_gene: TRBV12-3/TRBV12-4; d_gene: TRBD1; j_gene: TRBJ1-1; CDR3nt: TGTGCCAGCAGTCTGACAGGGCAGAACACTGAAGCTTTCTTT; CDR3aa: CASSLTGQNTEAFF
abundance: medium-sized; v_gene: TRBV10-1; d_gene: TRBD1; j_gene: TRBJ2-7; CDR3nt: TGCGCCAGCAGTAGACAGGGGGCCTACGAGCAGTACTTC; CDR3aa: CASSRQGAYEQYF
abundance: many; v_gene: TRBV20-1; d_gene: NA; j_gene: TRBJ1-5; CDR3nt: TGCAGTGCTAGAGAACGGGCGTACGGGAGGAATCAGCCCCAGCATTTT; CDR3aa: CSARERAYGRNQPQHF
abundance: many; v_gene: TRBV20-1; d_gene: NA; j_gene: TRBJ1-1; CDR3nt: TGCAGTGCTAGAGTGGAGGGAAAAGGTGAAGCTTTCTTT; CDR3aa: CSARVEGKGEAFF
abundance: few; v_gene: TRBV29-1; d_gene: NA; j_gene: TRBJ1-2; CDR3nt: TGCAGCGTTGATAGAGCCGGGGGATATGGCTACACCTTC; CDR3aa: CSVDRAGGYGYTF
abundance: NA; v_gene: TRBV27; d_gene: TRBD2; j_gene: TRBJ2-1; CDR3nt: TGTACCACTAGCGGGGGGGTAAGTGAGCAGTTCTTC; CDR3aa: CTTSGGVSEQFF
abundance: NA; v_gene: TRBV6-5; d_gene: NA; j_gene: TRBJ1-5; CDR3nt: TGTGCCACCAGAGGGACATCGGGGAATCAGCCCCAGCATTTT; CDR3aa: CATRGTSGNQPQHF